The rows below give T cell receptor beta chains drawn from one sample of a study of CD8 T cells in Susac syndrome. Each CDR3 protein gets one entry after TCRdb re-called the immunoSEQ multiplex PCR reads with MiXCR. There are just over 300,000 distinct CDR3 sequences in the sample; about 91% occur only once, and approximately 0.065% lies in the top ten. Sequences were obtained from CD4+ T cells from PBMCs. The source of these receptors is a human donor with multiple sclerosis. Each CDR3 is given with its conserved first and last residue. The order of the fields is J gene, D gene, V gene, CDR3 length, CDR3 DNA, CDR3 protein. A D gene is named only where the DNA matches it firmly.

j_call: TRBJ1-1
d_call: NA
v_call: TRBV19
cdr3_length: 15
cdr3_nt: TGTGCCAGTAGTATAGCGGACTATTTGAACACTGAAGCTTTCTTT
cdr3_aa: CASSIADYLNTEAFF

j_call: TRBJ2-6
d_call: NA
v_call: TRBV7-3
cdr3_length: 17
cdr3_nt: TGTGCCAGCAGCTTAAATAGCTTGCTCTCTGGGGCCAACGTCCTGACTTTC
cdr3_aa: CASSLNSLLSGANVLTF

j_call: TRBJ1-4
d_call: NA
v_call: TRBV7-8
cdr3_length: 16
cdr3_nt: TGTGCCAGCAGCTTCCCGACACGTGGACAGAGGCAAAAACTGTTTTTT
cdr3_aa: CASSFPTRGQRQKLFF

j_call: TRBJ2-1
d_call: TRBD2
v_call: TRBV4-3
cdr3_length: 18
cdr3_nt: TGCGCCAGCAGCCAAGATATCGCTAGCGGTGTCACCTACAATGAGCAGTTCTTC
cdr3_aa: CASSQDIASGVTYNEQFF

j_call: TRBJ1-1
d_call: TRBD1
v_call: TRBV6-6
cdr3_length: 14
cdr3_nt: TGTGCCAGCAGTACCCGACAGGGTACCCCTGAAGCTTTCTTT
cdr3_aa: CASSTRQGTPEAFF

j_call: TRBJ2-7
d_call: NA
v_call: TRBV11-2
cdr3_length: 15
cdr3_nt: TGTGCCAGCAGCGATACCCGCGGGACCTCCTACGAGCAGTACTTC
cdr3_aa: CASSDTRGTSYEQYF

j_call: TRBJ2-5
d_call: NA
v_call: TRBV5-1
cdr3_length: 13
cdr3_nt: TGCGCCAGCAGCTTGGGGGGGTTCGAGACCCAGTACTTC
cdr3_aa: CASSLGGFETQYF

j_call: TRBJ2-7
d_call: NA
v_call: TRBV6-2/TRBV6-3
cdr3_length: 14
cdr3_nt: TGTGCCAGCAGTTACACACGCACAGGGCTCGAGCAGTACTTC
cdr3_aa: CASSYTRTGLEQYF

j_call: TRBJ2-2
d_call: TRBD1
v_call: TRBV3-1
cdr3_length: 14
cdr3_nt: TGTGCCAGCAGCCAGAACAGGGGCACCGGGGAGCTGTTTTTT
cdr3_aa: CASSQNRGTGELFF

j_call: TRBJ2-7
d_call: NA
v_call: TRBV6-2/TRBV6-3
cdr3_length: 15
cdr3_nt: TGTGCCAGCAGTTACTCCCGCTTCCGCTCCTACGAGCAGTACTTC
cdr3_aa: CASSYSRFRSYEQYF

j_call: TRBJ2-7
d_call: NA
v_call: TRBV2
cdr3_length: 17
cdr3_nt: TGTGCCAGCAAGTCTGATGGGGTTTCGCGGACTTCCTACGAGCAGTACTTC
cdr3_aa: CASKSDGVSRTSYEQYF

j_call: TRBJ1-1
d_call: NA
v_call: TRBV20-1
cdr3_length: 13
cdr3_nt: TGCAGTGCTAGCAGGGACCTGGCTCTAGAAGCTTTCTTT
cdr3_aa: CSASRDLALEAFF

j_call: TRBJ1-2
d_call: NA
v_call: TRBV27
cdr3_length: 16
cdr3_nt: TGTGCCAGCAGTTTACAAGGGGCCGGGGGCCGAGGTGGCTACACCTTC
cdr3_aa: CASSLQGAGGRGGYTF

j_call: TRBJ1-4
d_call: TRBD1
v_call: TRBV19
cdr3_length: 16
cdr3_nt: TGTGCCAGTACCGAGTATCCGGGACAGGGGCATGAAAAACTGTTTTTT
cdr3_aa: CASTEYPGQGHEKLFF